Described below is a single TCR beta chain sequence and its context. As yet, its antigen is unknown. The data belong to a study of OX40 agonist ivuxolimab in advanced cancers. Overall study: Recorded diagnoses for dose-escalation patients were hepatocellular carcinoma, melanoma, renal cell or head and neck cancer. Earlier anti-PD-1, anti-PD-L1 or anti-CTLA-4 therapy was permitted; around 40% had received some. Partial responses were observed in three patients, of whom one had hepatocellular carcinoma and two had cutaneous melanoma.

TCRdb keeps only in-frame clones here, not all; method: immunoSEQ multiplex PCR. Of 40,000 to 60,000 clones listed, 88% are singletons. The CDR3 contains 14 residues. Unmatched junction bases numbered 2, after V lost 6 bases and J lost 0 bases. Germline CDR1 is MDHEN and CDR2 is SYDVKM. Study-level points and caveats: Nonresponders, in some cases, also had low normalized T-cell clonal expansion.

This clonotype was sampled from an adult with an advanced solid tumor such as melanoma, head and neck, liver or kidney cancer. Sample: CD4+ or CD8+ T cells sorted from blood, taken in a trial of the OX40 agonist ivuxolimab. This chain joins TRBV28 and TRBJ2-3; 8 bases match TRBD2. The CDR3 is CASSPSGSTDTQYF. Written as DNA, the CDR3 is TGTGCCAGCAGCCCTAGCGGGAGCACAGATACGCAGTATTTT.